This T cell receptor (beta chain) derives from a study of T-cell memory formation after mild COVID-19. Across the study: Clustering of TCRs was largely donor specific.

Study-wide findings and caveats: That cross-reactive memory joined was suggested by some responding clones appearing in pre-infection memory.

TCR alpha and TCR beta cDNA libraries carrying sample barcodes and UMIs came from 5'RACE with constant-segment primers. TCRdb called the 5' RACE reads again in MiXCR, with one record for every CDR3 protein. Among 450,000 or so distinct CDR3 sequences listed, about 20% were seen once. This clonotype showed up just a few times. Its specificity is unknown. V was trimmed by 0 bases and J by 6 bases, leaving 5 bases between them. This CDR3 region has 12 residues. Germline-derived CDR1 and CDR2 are SGHRS and YFSETQ. What was sequenced was PBMCs or a T cell subset sorted from them (not recorded which). The TCR sequence derives from an adult woman who had mild COVID-19 (a few samples of this study predate the infection). Cell type and time point are not known. The gene calls are TRBV5-1 and TRBJ2-3; no clear D gene. In DNA, the CDR3 is TGCGCCAGCAGCTTGGATGAGGATACGCAGTATTTT. This sequence encodes CASSLDEDTQYF.